The 29 T cell receptor beta chains in this list originate from one sample, sequenced in a study of breast tumors, draining lymph nodes, adjacent tissues. Using its own MiXCR run on the multiplex PCR reads, TCRdb lists one record per CDR3 protein. The sample carries fewer than 150,000 distinct CDR3 sequences, about 20% recorded once. Samples came from axillary lymph nodes draining the breast cancer. Sequenced: axillary lymph node tissue. These receptors were collected from a female donor with breast cancer. Some clones in this sample may be carry-over from other donors' samples.

This clonotype was seen many times. V is TRBV9 and J is TRBJ2-3; 15 nucleotides agree with TRBD2. The germline V gene encodes CDR1 SGDLS and CDR2 YYNGEE. This CDR3 has 19 amino acids. V lost 6 bases and J lost 1; bases outside the gene matches: 12. As DNA, the CDR3 is TGTGCCAGCATCACCTACGGGACTAGCGGGAGGCAAGGCACAGATACGCAGTATTTT. It is translated as CASITYGTSGRQGTDTQYF.

In this sample, this clonotype turned up a few times. This may be a read error: a much more frequent sequence differs by one nucleotide. The chain recombines TRBV5-1 with TRBJ2-3; possible D gene TRBD2, 5 bases. Trimming removed 2 bases from V and 2 bases from J, with 12 bases in between. Germline V gene sequence: CDR1 SGHRS, CDR2 YFSETQ. This CDR3 region has 15 residues. The DNA of the CDR3 is TGCGCCAGCAGCTTAAACGGGAACCCCACAGATACGCAGTATTTT. It encodes CASSLNGNPTDTQYF.

To note about this clonotype: A much more abundant neighbour one base away suggests this may be a read error. The CDR3 region is CASSREGSGDTIYF. The CDR3 DNA reads as TGTGCCAGCTCCCGGGAGGGATCCGGAGACACCATATATTTT. The chain is built from TRBV18 and TRBJ1-3, with D unresolved. V lost 6 bases and J 8 bases, leaving 17 bases between the germline ends. There are 14 residues in the CDR3. Looked up from germline, CDR1 is KGHSH and CDR2 is LQKENI.

As for this clonotype: It may be a read error: a sequence one base away is much more abundant. The chain uses TRBV11-2 and TRBJ2-1; 12 bases agree with TRBD2. Germline V lookup: CDR1 SGHAT, CDR2 FQNNGV. The CDR3 totals 17 residues. The chain's CDR3 is CAGSHGLAGGPYNEQFF. In DNA, the CDR3 is TGTGCCGGCAGCCACGGTCTAGCGGGAGGGCCTTACAATGAGCAGTTCTTC.

This clonotype was recorded many times. The chain combines TRBV30 with TRBJ1-2, with D unresolved. CDR1 GTSNPN and CDR2 SVGIG come from the germline V gene (reference sequence). This CDR3 comprises 15 residues. V lost 8 bases and J lost 0, with 19 bases in between. The CDR3: CATEATVKANYGYTF. CDR3 bases: TGTGCCACTGAGGCCACAGTAAAGGCTAACTATGGCTACACCTTC.

This clonotype was observed many times. This chain connects TRBV5-1 to TRBJ1-5, with 7 positions matching TRBD1. V lost 1 base, J lost 4 bases, and 2 bases stayed unmatched. Germline V gene data show CDR1 as SGHRS and CDR2 as YFSETQ. There are 14 residues in the CDR3. CDR3 region: CASSLQGGNQPQHF. The CDR3 DNA reads as TGCGCCAGCAGCTTGCAGGGGGGGAATCAGCCCCAGCATTTT.

Many counts were recorded for this clonotype. The chain employs TRBV2 and TRBJ2-1; 7 nucleotides agree with TRBD2. CDR1 is SNHLY, CDR2 FYNNEI, per germline. CDR3 length equals 15 residues. V dropped 4 bases and J dropped 3; count of bases not matched to a gene: 6. In nucleotides, the CDR3 is TGTGCCAGCAGTGGCAGCGGGAAGCTCTACAATGAGCAGTTCTTC. It specifies CASSGSGKLYNEQFF.

There are a few counts of this clonotype. The V call is TRBV3-1, the J call TRBJ2-1; the D is unclear. This CDR3 region has 12 residues. Germline CDR1 is LGHDT and CDR2 is YNNKEL (reference sequence). V shed 1 base and J shed 7 bases, with 5 bases lying between them. The CDR3 sequence: CASSQVKNEQFF. In nucleotides, the CDR3 is TGTGCCAGCAGCCAAGTCAAAAATGAGCAGTTCTTC.

The J gene is TRBJ2-2, the V gene TRBV27; weak D call: TRBD1 (6 bases). Germline V gives CDR1 MNHEY, CDR2 SMNVEV (reference sequence). The CDR3 runs 14 residues. V gave up 6 bases and J gave up 6 bases, with 14 bases separating them. CDR3 nucleotides: TGTGCCAGCAGGAATACAGGGTGGCCCGGGGAGCTGTTTTTT. It codes for CASRNTGWPGELFF.

The genes are TRBV7-3 and TRBJ2-1; D assignment may be TRBD1 or TRBD2 (5 bases each). V shed 5 bases and J shed 13 bases, with 18 bases lying between them. The germline V gene encodes CDR1 SGHTA and CDR2 FQGTGA. CDR3 size: 13 residues. DNA for the CDR3: TGTGCCAGCAGCCCCTCCTCCCAAGGGACCCAGTTCTTC. It specifies CASSPSSQGTQFF.

About this clonotype itself: A much bigger clone sits one base away, suggesting this may be a read error. The chain couples TRBV20-1 to TRBJ2-1; no firm D call. The V gene's germline CDR1 is DFQATT and CDR2 SNEGSKA (reference sequence). This CDR3 comprises 14 residues. CDR3 sequence reads: CSARLLSSYNEQLF. Here the CDR3 DNA reads TGCAGTGCTAGATTGCTGAGTTCCTACAATGAGCAGCTCTTC.

The sample holds many counts of this clonotype. The chain employs TRBV4-2 and TRBJ1-2, with 7 positions matching TRBD1. With V trimmed by 4 bases and J by 2 bases, 7 bases remained unmatched. There are 15 residues in the CDR3. Germline-derived CDR1 and CDR2 are LGHNA and YNFKEQ. This CDR3 is CASSPTNRGNYGYTF. Here the CDR3 DNA reads TGTGCCAGCAGCCCGACTAACAGGGGAAACTATGGCTACACCTTC.

Only one count was recorded for this clonotype. The chain employs TRBV25-1 and TRBJ2-7; 9 bases are shared with TRBD2. Germline CDR1 MGHDK, CDR2 SYGVNS. This CDR3 region has 14 residues. Germline trimming cut 2 bases from V and 2 bases from J; bases unmatched to any gene: 1. The CDR3 DNA reads TGTGCCAGCAGTGAAGCGGGAGGGCCCTACGAGCAGTACTTC. Translated: CASSEAGGPYEQYF.

About this clonotype itself: This may arise from a read error, as a much more abundant clone is one base away. This chain joins TRBV18 and TRBJ2-3; TRBD1 might be the D (6 bases). Gene TRBJ1-5 matches the end of the DNA better, so the J call may be wrong. Germline V lookup: CDR1 KGHSH, CDR2 LQKENI. The CDR3 has 17 amino acids. This CDR3 is CASSFGLAGASTDTQHF. The CDR3 DNA follows: TGTGCCAGCTCATTTGGACTAGCGGGGGCAAGCACAGATACGCAGCATTTT.

This clonotype has at least ten counts. The rearrangement uses TRBV7-9 and TRBJ2-7; D unresolved. V was cut by 3 bases and J by 4 bases, with 7 bases left in between. The CDR3 covers 12 residues. Germline values: CDR1 SEHNR, CDR2 FQNEAQ (reference sequence). The CDR3 nucleotides are TGTGCCAGCAGCTTTGGAAGATACGAGCAGTACTTC. Translated, it gives CASSFGRYEQYF.

This clonotype was seen at least ten times. The V and J genes are TRBV7-3 and TRBJ2-1; the match to TRBD2 covers 7 bases. CDR1 is SGHTA, CDR2 FQGTGA, per germline. This CDR3 has 16 amino acids. Unmatched junction bases numbered 7, after V lost 5 bases and J lost 0 bases. The CDR3 spells CASSRSGASSYNEQFF. The CDR3 DNA follows: TGTGCCAGCAGCCGCAGCGGGGCCAGCTCCTACAATGAGCAGTTCTTC.

This clonotype was counted many times. V and J are TRBV6-1 and TRBJ1-2; TRBD1 matches at 9 bases. V was pared by 6 bases and J by 6 bases, with 2 bases of the junction left unmatched. Germline V gene lookup returns CDR1 MNHNS and CDR2 SASEGT. The CDR3 sequence is 12 residues long. The CDR3 here is CASRGDRDGYTF. For the CDR3, the DNA is TGTGCCAGCAGGGGGGACAGGGATGGCTACACCTTC.

This clonotype came up many times. The CDR3 loop reads CASSPGRAGEQFF. CDR3 sequence (DNA): TGTGCCAGCTCACCGGGCAGAGCGGGCGAGCAGTTCTTC. The rearrangement uses TRBV18 and TRBJ2-1; possible D gene TRBD2, 6 bases. The CDR3 runs 13 residues. Germline V gene sequence: CDR1 KGHSH, CDR2 LQKENI. Trimming took 3 bases from V and 10 from J, leaving 13 bases between them.

Remarks on this clonotype: Given a much more abundant clone one base away, this may be a read error. CDR3 DNA: TGCGCCAGCAGCGAATGGGGGGCGACCACAGATACGCAGTATTTT. This encodes CASSEWGATTDTQYF. The chain carries TRBV4-1 and TRBJ2-3; TRBD1 or TRBD2 may be the D gene (6 bases each). This CDR3 has 15 residues. Trimming pared 5 bases from V and 2 bases from J, leaving 14 bases between. The germline V gene has CDR1 MGHRA and CDR2 YSYEKL.

The chain couples TRBV9 to TRBJ1-4; tentatively, D is TRBD1 (5 bases). The ends were cut back, 0 bases at V and 6 bases at J, with 9 bases in the middle. Looked up from germline, CDR1 is SGDLS and CDR2 is YYNGEE. This CDR3 spans 14 amino acids. The CDR3 DNA follows: TGTGCCAGCAGCGTAGATTGGGGCGATGAAAAACTGTTTTTT. Translating gives CASSVDWGDEKLFF.

A word on this clonotype: One base away lies a much larger clone, so this may be a sequencing read error. The genes are TRBV9 and TRBJ2-3, with a tentative D call TRBD2 (5 bases). Trimming took off 7 bases at V and 4 bases at J, with 16 bases between the two ends. The germline CDR1 and CDR2 sequences are SGDLS and YYNGEE. The CDR3 contains 14 residues. The CDR3 loop reads CASGELGSADTQYF. CDR3 in DNA: TGTGCCAGCGGCGAACTAGGTAGCGCAGATACGCAGTATTTT.

This clonotype has more than one count but fewer than ten. The chain combines TRBV28 with TRBJ2-7; D gene ambiguous. The CDR3 is made up of 14 amino acids. Germline-derived CDR1 and CDR2 are MDHEN and SYDVKM. The V gene lost 2 bases and the J gene lost 0 bases, with 8 bases spanning the gap. The CDR3 DNA is TGTGCCAGCAGTTTAGGAGCCAACTCCTACGAGCAGTACTTC. Translating gives CASSLGANSYEQYF.

The sample holds many counts of this clonotype. The chain couples TRBV20-1 to TRBJ2-2; D may be TRBD2 (5 bases). Germline V CDR1 and CDR2: DFQATT, SNEGSKA (reference sequence). Trimming took 3 bases from V and 3 from J, leaving 14 bases between them. This CDR3 region has 15 residues. The CDR3 DNA sequence: TGCAGTGCTAGGTATCCGGGATTGGACACCGGGGAGCTGTTTTTT. Encoded protein: CSARYPGLDTGELFF.

J is TRBJ1-1 and V is TRBV5-4; D ambiguous. V lost 6 bases and J lost 3, with 15 bases in between. This CDR3 region has 14 residues. Germline V gene data show CDR1 as SGHNT and CDR2 as YYREEE (reference sequence). In nucleotides, the CDR3 is TGTGCCAGCACCCCAGAGTGGGAATACACTGAAGCTTTCTTT. Translated: CASTPEWEYTEAFF.

Worth noting for this clonotype: This may come from a read error, since a much larger clone is one base off. This chain links TRBV30 with TRBJ1-2; D is possibly TRBD1 (5 bases). Germline V lookup: CDR1 GTSNPN, CDR2 SVGIG (reference sequence). V was pared by 0 bases and J by 4 bases, with 15 bases between. The CDR3 runs to 15 residues. The CDR3 loop is CAWSVARGGGYGYTF. CDR3 sequence (DNA): TGTGCCTGGAGTGTAGCTCGGGGGGGAGGCTATGGCTACACCTTC. The full variable domain, with the rest looked up from reference TRBV30 and TRBJ1-2, is SQTIHQWPATLVQPVGSPLSLECTVEGTSNPNLYWYRQAAGRGLQLLFYSVGIGQISSEVPQNLSASRPQDRQFILSSKKLLLSDSGFYLCAWSVARGGGYGYTFGSGTRLTVV.

This clonotype was recorded at least ten times. The rearrangement uses TRBV30 and TRBJ2-1; 7 nucleotides align to TRBD2. V gave up 1 base and J gave up 2 bases; unmatched junction bases: 5. This CDR3 has 15 amino acids. Per the germline V gene, CDR1 is GTSNPN and CDR2 is SVGIG (reference sequence). CDR3 bases: TGTGCCTGGAGTGAGGCGGGAGTACCCTACAATGAGCAGTTCTTC. Translating it yields CAWSEAGVPYNEQFF.

This clonotype was counted ten times or more. CDR3 loop: CATWTFSSYNEQFF. For the CDR3, the DNA is TGTGCCACCTGGACGTTTAGCTCCTACAATGAGCAGTTCTTC. The rearrangement uses TRBV6-5 and TRBJ2-1; D is uncertain. The germline V gene has CDR1 MNHEY and CDR2 SVGAGI. Trimming stripped 10 bases from V and 0 bases from J, with 13 bases between. This CDR3 has 14 amino acids.

This clonotype showed up many times. This chain uses TRBV28 with TRBJ1-2; D not certain. Germline V gene sequence: CDR1 MDHEN, CDR2 SYDVKM. This CDR3 has 14 amino acids. V gave up 2 bases and J gave up 2 bases, with 9 bases separating them. The CDR3: CASSLSLQNYGYTF. CDR3 in DNA: TGTGCCAGCAGTTTAAGTCTACAGAACTATGGCTACACCTTC.

Many counts were recorded for this clonotype. The chain combines TRBV20-1 with TRBJ2-3; 14 bases line up with TRBD2. This CDR3 has 15 residues. Germline trimming cut 5 bases from V and 6 bases from J; bases unmatched to any gene: 7. Germline loops: CDR1 DFQATT, CDR2 SNEGSKA (reference sequence). CDR3 in amino acids: CSAWMGLAGADTQYF. CDR3 nucleotide sequence: TGCAGTGCTTGGATGGGACTAGCGGGAGCGGATACGCAGTATTTT.